The clone carrying this TCR beta chain was seen only a few times. This record comes from a study of T-cell memory formation after mild COVID-19. This CDR3 region has 16 residues. The junction had 7 bases not matched to a gene; V was cut back by 4 bases and J by 5 bases. In germline, CDR1 is LGHDT, CDR2 YNNKEL (reference sequence). TCRdb recomputed calls from the 5' RACE reads with MiXCR, one row per CDR3 protein. The sample contains 450,000 or so distinct CDR3 sequences, 20% to 30% of which appear only once. The genes are TRBV3-1 and TRBJ2-5; TRBD2 matches at 13 bases. The TCR sequence derives from an adult woman who had mild COVID-19 (a few samples of this study predate the infection). Cell type and time point are not known. The sample comprised PBMCs or a T cell subset sorted from them (not recorded which). The CDR3 nucleotides are TGTGCCAGCAGCCGGACTAGCGGGAGTCAGAGGGAGACCCAGTACTTC. It translates to CASSRTSGSQRETQYF.